A selection of T cell receptor beta chains follows, all from one sample in a study of T cells in Graves' hyperthyroidism and ophthalmopathy. TCRdb processed the multiplex PCR reads anew with MiXCR; each CDR3 protein has one entry. This sample has about 640,000 distinct CDR3 sequences; about 14% occur once, and the top ten carry around 12%. The source material was blood. These TCRs come from a woman between 50 and 59 years old with Graves' ophthalmopathy. The CDR3 runs from the conserved cysteine through the conserved F or W. The D gene is left open where the match is weak. Where a row states a size, it is once, few, many or the class of an expanded clone; other rows omit it.

v_gene	d_gene	j_gene	abundance	CDR3nt	CDR3aa
TRBV2	TRBD2	TRBJ2-3	many	TGTGCCAGCAGTGGGACTAGCAGCACAGATACGCAGTATTTT	CASSGTSSTDTQYF
TRBV3-1	NA	TRBJ1-5	NA	TGTGCCAGCAGCCAAGATCCGTTTTTTCGGGCAGTTTTTAGCAATCAGCCCCAGCATTTT	CASSQDPFFRAVFSNQPQHF
TRBV3-1	NA	TRBJ1-1	many	TGTGCCAGCAGCCAACCGACAGGACCAAGGGCTTTCTTT	CASSQPTGPRAFF
TRBV14	TRBD1	TRBJ2-7	NA	TGTGCCAGCAGTCAAGGGGGACAGAGGTTTGGGCAGTACTTC	CASSQGGQRFGQYF
TRBV20-1	TRBD2	TRBJ2-1	NA	TGCAGTGCGGGACTAGCGGGTTTGGAGGAGCAGTTCTTC	CSAGLAGLEEQFF
TRBV7-2	TRBD1	TRBJ2-2	many	TGTGCCAGCAGATCTGACAGGGGGTCAACCGGGGAGCTGTTTTTT	CASRSDRGSTGELFF
TRBV20-1	NA	TRBJ2-7	NA	TGCAGTGCTAGTGAGGGGTTTGTTGGCTTCGAGCAGTACTTC	CSASEGFVGFEQYF
TRBV4-1	NA	TRBJ1-1	many	TGCGCCAGCAGCCAAGGGACCGGGATCAACACTGAAGCTTTCTTT	CASSQGTGINTEAFF
TRBV9	TRBD1	TRBJ2-1	many	TGTGCCAGCAGCGAGACAGGGGGCAACAATGAGCAGTTCTTC	CASSETGGNNEQFF
TRBV30	NA	TRBJ2-3	NA	TGTGCCTGGAGAGCGTTGGCAGATACGCAGTATTTT	CAWRALADTQYF
TRBV12-3/TRBV12-4	TRBD2	TRBJ2-5	many	TGTGCCAGCAGTAGCGGGAACCAAGAGACCCAGTACTTC	CASSSGNQETQYF
TRBV5-1	NA	TRBJ2-3	few	TGCGCCAGCAGCTTGGCCTTATTCGGCGGCACAGATACGCAGTATTTT	CASSLALFGGTDTQYF
TRBV7-2	NA	TRBJ1-3	NA	TGTGCCAGCAGCTTAAATCTGTGGGGTGTTACCGGAAACACCATATATTTT	CASSLNLWGVTGNTIYF
TRBV15	TRBD1	TRBJ2-7	NA	TGTGCCACCAGCAAGACAGGGTATGAGCAGTACTTC	CATSKTGYEQYF
TRBV20-1	NA	TRBJ2-3	NA	TGCAGTGCTAGACCAGGCCGGGGGACAGATACGCAGTATTTT	CSARPGRGTDTQYF
TRBV28	NA	TRBJ1-2	many	TGTGCCAGCAGTTTGTTAGAACAGATCTATGGCTACACCTTC	CASSLLEQIYGYTF
TRBV6-6	TRBD2	TRBJ2-7	NA	TGTGCCAGCAGTTACTCGACTAGCGGGAGGGCCTGGCCCTACGAGCAGTACTTC	CASSYSTSGRAWPYEQYF
TRBV7-8	NA	TRBJ2-5	few	TGTGCCAGCAGTAAGCGAGGGGCTAGCGCGCTACAAGAGACCCAGTACTTC	CASSKRGASALQETQYF
TRBV5-1	NA	TRBJ2-5	NA	TGCGCCAGCAGCTTCCGCCGCGACTCAGAGACCCAGTACTTC	CASSFRRDSETQYF
TRBV5-1	NA	TRBJ2-3	many	TGCGCCAGCAGCGATGCGCCGGACACAGATACGCAGTATTTT	CASSDAPDTDTQYF
TRBV7-6	TRBD2	TRBJ2-1	many	TGTGCCAGCAGCACACAACTAGCGGGAGATTCTAATGAGCAGTTCTTC	CASSTQLAGDSNEQFF
TRBV6-1	TRBD2	TRBJ2-1	NA	TGTGCCTCTATGGCGGGAGGGCTTGAGCAGTTCTTC	CASMAGGLEQFF
TRBV6-2/TRBV6-3	TRBD2	TRBJ2-3	many	TGTGCCAGCAGCCCCGGGACTAGCGTAAGCACAGATACGCAGTATTTT	CASSPGTSVSTDTQYF